This is a list of T cell receptor beta chains from one sample in a study of OX40 agonist ivuxolimab in advanced cancers. Profiling relied on immunoSEQ multiplex PCR, and the TCRdb table lists in-frame clones only, not all of them. The repertoire holds 56,000 or so clones, roughly 80% seen once, with just under 4% in the top ten. The sequencing here drew on CD4+ or CD8+ T cells sorted from blood, taken in a trial of the OX40 agonist ivuxolimab. These receptors all stem from an adult with an advanced solid tumor such as melanoma, head and neck, liver or kidney cancer. Both conserved end residues are part of each CDR3. The D gene is left open where the match is weak. Clone sizes are given selectively: once, few, many, or a class where the clone is expanded.

V	size	J	D	length	DNA	CDR3
TRBV6-1	NA	TRBJ1-5	TRBD1	14	TGTGCCAGCAGTGGAGCAGGGGGCGACCAGCCCCAGCATTTT	CASSGAGGDQPQHF
TRBV6-9	NA	TRBJ2-7	NA	12	TGTGCCAGCCTGGGCAGGGTCAACGAGCAGTACTTC	CASLGRVNEQYF
TRBV19	NA	TRBJ1-1	NA	14	TGTGCCAGTAGTAAGTGGGTGGGAGACACTGAAGCTTTCTTT	CASSKWVGDTEAFF
TRBV5-3	NA	TRBJ2-3	NA	18	TGTGCCAGAAGCTTGGCGGTCTCTGGAGGATATAGCACAGATACGCAGTATTTT	CARSLAVSGGYSTDTQYF
TRBV29-1	NA	TRBJ2-1	NA	15	TGCAGCGTTGATTATACGGCGAGCTCCTACAATGAGCAGTTCTTC	CSVDYTASSYNEQFF
TRBV11-2	NA	TRBJ2-1	TRBD1	14	TGTGCCAGCAGCCCCGGGACAGTATACAATGAGCAGTTCTTC	CASSPGTVYNEQFF
TRBV7-2	NA	TRBJ2-2	TRBD2	16	TGTGCCAGCAGCTCGGGACTAGCGGTGAGCACCGGGGAGCTGTTTTTT	CASSSGLAVSTGELFF
TRBV7-2	NA	TRBJ2-1	TRBD2	16	TGTGCCAGCAGCTTAGCGTGGGGAGGGACTTACAATGAGCAGTTCTTC	CASSLAWGGTYNEQFF
TRBV4-2	NA	TRBJ2-7	NA	18	TGTGCCAGCAGCCAAGAGCAGATCCCCGGGACCTTTGCCTACGAGCAGTACTTC	CASSQEQIPGTFAYEQYF
TRBV28	NA	TRBJ1-4	NA	13	TGTGCCAGCAGTTTAACGTGGAATGAAAAACTGTTTTTT	CASSLTWNEKLFF
TRBV4-1	few	TRBJ2-1	NA	15	TGCGCCAGCAGCCAAGATCAAAGGGACCCCAATGAGCAGTTCTTC	CASSQDQRDPNEQFF
TRBV20-1	NA	TRBJ2-1	NA	11	TGCAGTGTTGACCCACACAATGAGCAGTTCTTC	CSVDPHNEQFF
TRBV18	once	TRBJ1-2	NA	15	TGTGCCAGCTCAGGGGGCAAGGGCGACGCTAAGGGCTACACCTTC	CASSGGKGDAKGYTF
TRBV6-1	few	TRBJ1-3	TRBD1	17	TGTGCCAGCAGTGGCTACAGGGGGCTCGTATCTGGAAACACCATATATTTT	CASSGYRGLVSGNTIYF
TRBV7-3	NA	TRBJ2-7	TRBD2	15	TGTGCCAGCAGCCCGGCGGGGACTAGTGCCTACGAGCAGTACTTC	CASSPAGTSAYEQYF
TRBV27	few	TRBJ1-6	NA	13	TGTGCCAGCAGCCTCAGGGGAAGGGAACCCCTCCACTTT	CASSLRGREPLHF